Following are 23 T cell receptor beta chains from one sample sequenced in a study of blood T cell repertoires in COVID-19. Clones were sequenced by immunoSEQ multiplex PCR, and TCRdb holds only the in-frame ones, with some missing. Here the sample spans around 130,000 clones, about 84% being singletons. Source material: peripheral blood. These receptors originate from a woman aged 60 to 75 with acute or convalescent COVID-19.

The V call is TRBV5-6, the J call TRBJ1-2; TRBD1 aligns across 7 bases. The V segment lost 9 bases and the J segment 6 bases; nucleotides outside the gene matches: 11. CDR1 is SGHDT, CDR2 YYEEEE, per germline. The CDR3 is 13 residues long. The CDR3 nucleotides are TGTGCCACAGTTCAGAGACAGGGTCATGGCTACACCTTC. Its translation is CATVQRQGHGYTF.

The chain combines TRBV29-1 with TRBJ2-3; TRBD1 matches at 8 bases. V shed 1 base and J 2 bases; nucleotides not matched to a gene: 8. The length of the CDR3 is 16 residues. Looked up from germline, CDR1 is SQVTM and CDR2 is ANQGSEA. The DNA of the CDR3 is TGCAGCGTTGAAGCCTTCCAGGGGGCTAACACAGATACGCAGTATTTT. Translation gives CSVEAFQGANTDTQYF.

The gene calls are TRBV2 and TRBJ1-5, with D maybe TRBD1 (6 bases). This CDR3 contains 15 residues. V was clipped by 0 bases and J by 4 bases, with 10 bases between them. Germline V lookup: CDR1 SNHLY, CDR2 FYNNEI. CDR3 bases: TGTGCCAGCAGTGAAGCCTCGGACAGAAATCAGCCCCAGCATTTT. Protein sequence: CASSEASDRNQPQHF. Full variable domain (remainder filled in from reference TRBV2 and TRBJ1-5): EPEVTQTPSHQVTQMGQEVILRCVPISNHLYFYWYRQILGQKVEFLVSFYNNEISEKSEIFDDQFSVERPDGSNFTLKIRSTKLEDSAMYFCASSEASDRNQPQHFGDGTRLSIL.

The chain links TRBV2 to TRBJ1-2, with D possibly matching TRBD1 (5 bases). The CDR3 consists of 12 residues. The V and J ends lost 10 bases and 8 bases respectively, with 17 bases between them. Germline V gene data show CDR1 as SNHLY and CDR2 as FYNNEI. DNA for the CDR3: TGTGCCATCCCGTGGGGGGACGGCGGCTACACCTTC. Translation gives CAIPWGDGGYTF.

This rearrangement joins TRBV5-4 to TRBJ1-6; D call uncertain. V was trimmed by 0 bases and J by 8 bases, leaving 12 bases between them. The CDR3 covers 15 residues. CDR1 and CDR2 (germline): SGHNT, YYREEE (reference sequence). The CDR3 sequence: CASSLGAGSDSPLHF. The CDR3 coding sequence is TGTGCCAGCAGCTTGGGGGCGGGGAGTGATTCACCCCTCCACTTT.

The chain combines TRBV9 with TRBJ1-2, with 11 bases lining up with TRBD1. Germline V gives CDR1 SGDLS, CDR2 YYNGEE. The CDR3 has 15 residues. V trimming: 2 bases; J trimming: 4 bases; junction bases outside the gene matches: 4. The CDR3 nucleotides are TGTGCCAGCAGCGTGCGGACAGGGGGCATCTATGGCTACACCTTC. Its translation is CASSVRTGGIYGYTF.

The chain links TRBV2 to TRBJ1-6; the D gene is possibly TRBD1 (5 bases). The V gene lost 6 bases and the J gene lost 6 bases, with 15 bases spanning the gap. The length of the CDR3 is 15 residues. CDR1 is SNHLY, CDR2 FYNNEI, per germline. Here the CDR3 reads CASRGGTDFNSPLHF. CDR3 sequence (DNA): TGTGCCAGCAGAGGAGGGACGGATTTTAATTCACCCCTCCACTTT. The full variable domain, completed using reference TRBV2 and TRBJ1-6, is EPEVTQTPSHQVTQMGQEVILRCVPISNHLYFYWYRQILGQKVEFLVSFYNNEISEKSEIFDDQFSVERPDGSNFTLKIRSTKLEDSAMYFCASRGGTDFNSPLHFGNGTRLTVT.

The chain joins TRBV9 to TRBJ1-2; D is uncertain. Germline CDR1 is SGDLS and CDR2 is YYNGEE. This CDR3 is built from 14 residues. The V gene lost 0 bases and the J gene lost 4 bases, with 10 bases spanning the gap. CDR3 nucleotide sequence: TGTGCCAGCAGCGTAGCAAGCGACGGCTATGGCTACACCTTC. As protein: CASSVASDGYGYTF.

V and J are TRBV6-5 and TRBJ1-4; 11 bases match TRBD1. The CDR3 consists of 15 residues. The germline CDR1 and CDR2 sequences are MNHEY and SVGAGI. J lost 7 bases, V lost 10 bases, and 11 bases had no gene match. CDR3 protein: CATWTGGGFFEKLFF. Written as DNA, the CDR3 is TGTGCCACCTGGACAGGGGGCGGATTTTTTGAAAAACTGTTTTTT.

The rearrangement joins TRBV5-4 to TRBJ2-1; D possibly corresponds to TRBD1 (6 bases). CDR1 and CDR2 from the germline V gene are SGHNT and YYREEE (reference sequence). Deletions cut 4 bases from V and 5 bases from J, with 13 bases between. The CDR3 totals 14 residues. The DNA for the CDR3 is TGTGCCAGCAGCCTCGTACAGGGCAACAATGAGCAGTTCTTC. As protein: CASSLVQGNNEQFF.

The rearrangement uses TRBV6-2 or TRBV6-3 and TRBJ1-1; 12 bases are a match to TRBD1. Looked up from germline, CDR1 is MNHEY and CDR2 is SVGEGT. The CDR3 runs to 17 residues. V dropped 6 bases and J dropped 1; count of bases not matched to a gene: 9. The CDR3 sequence: CASSPRDRGPWNTEAFF. Here the CDR3 DNA reads TGTGCCAGCAGCCCTCGGGACAGGGGGCCATGGAACACTGAAGCTTTCTTT.

The rearrangement joins TRBV2 to TRBJ1-2; TRBD1 agrees at 9 bases. Germline loops: CDR1 SNHLY, CDR2 FYNNEI. With V trimmed by 1 base and J by 8 bases, 14 bases remained unmatched. The CDR3 runs to 17 residues. The CDR3 reads CASSEVQGLYRGRGYTF. The DNA for the CDR3 is TGTGCCAGCAGTGAAGTGCAGGGTCTCTACAGGGGGCGAGGCTACACCTTC.

The rearrangement uses TRBV30 and TRBJ2-1; 7 bases map to TRBD1. V lost 7 bases, J lost 2 bases, and 8 bases stayed unmatched. CDR3 length equals 14 residues. Germline CDR1 reads GTSNPN; CDR2 reads SVGIG (reference sequence). The CDR3 DNA reads as TGTGCCTCTGGATGGGGGACAGCCTACAATGAGCAGTTCTTC. Translation gives CASGWGTAYNEQFF.

The rearrangement uses TRBV5-1 and TRBJ1-1; 12 bases match TRBD1. Trimming cost V 6 bases and J 6 bases; bases outside gene matches: 18. CDR1 and CDR2 from the germline V gene are SGHRS and YFSETQ. The CDR3 length is 18 residues. CDR3 region: CASNPSPGTGGLRAEAFF. The CDR3 DNA follows: TGCGCCAGCAACCCGAGCCCCGGGACAGGGGGCTTAAGGGCTGAAGCTTTCTTT.

CDR3 region: CASSDGGLLIEKLFF. The DNA of the CDR3 is TGTGCCAGCAGCGACGGAGGCTTATTAATTGAAAAACTGTTTTTT. V and J are TRBV6-5 and TRBJ1-4; D is ambiguous. Germline CDR1 MNHEY, CDR2 SVGAGI. The V gene lost 6 bases and the J gene lost 7 bases, with 18 bases spanning the gap. This CDR3 is built from 15 residues.

The rearrangement uses TRBV30 and TRBJ1-5; D gene uncertain. Germline loops: CDR1 GTSNPN, CDR2 SVGIG (reference sequence). V was clipped by 4 bases and J by 3 bases, with 13 bases between them. The CDR3 consists of 14 residues. The CDR3 DNA follows: TGTGCCTGGACTGGAGCCGGCTCCAATCAGCCCCAGCATTTT. Its protein is CAWTGAGSNQPQHF.

The chain uses TRBV7-2 and TRBJ1-6; TRBD1 matches 7 bases. CDR1 and CDR2 from the germline V gene are SGHTA and FQGNSA. The CDR3 sequence is 15 residues long. V lost 2 bases to trimming and J lost 6 bases; unmatched junction nucleotides: 4. The CDR3 nucleotides are TGTGCCAGCAGCTTACCGGGACAGATTAATTCACCCCTCCACTTT. Amino acids: CASSLPGQINSPLHF.

On this clone itself: One end of the junction varies from germline; a read error may be responsible. The chain recombines TRBV11-2 with TRBJ1-1, with D possibly matching TRBD1 (5 bases). The CDR3 runs to 15 residues. Germline V gene sequence: CDR1 SGHAT, CDR2 FQNNGV. Written as DNA, the CDR3 is TGTGCCAGCAGCTTCGGAGTTTTTCTGGGGCAGGGATCGATCTTT. This encodes CASSFGVFLGQGSIF. Looking up the rest from reference TRBV11-2 and TRBJ1-1 gives the full variable domain: EAGVAQSPRYKIIEKRQSVAFWCNPISGHATLYWYQQILGQGPKLLIQFQNNGVVDDSQLPKDRFSAERLKGVDSTLKIQPAKLEDSAVYLCASSFGVFLGQGSIFGQGTRLTVV.

J is TRBJ2-3 and V is TRBV3-1 (or the pseudogene TRBV3-2), with TRBD2 matching 7 bases. J was trimmed by 3 bases and V by 2 bases; bases with no gene match: 5. Germline loops: CDR1 LGHDT, CDR2 YNNKEL (reference sequence). The CDR3 length is 15 residues. CDR3 coding DNA: TGTGCCAGCAGCCAACGCGGGGGACCTACAGATACGCAGTATTTT. The encoded protein is CASSQRGGPTDTQYF.

The rearrangement uses TRBV5-1 and TRBJ2-1; 7 nucleotides align to TRBD2. Germline V gene sequence: CDR1 SGHRS, CDR2 YFSETQ. J gave up 5 bases and V 0 bases, and 8 bases lay outside the gene matches. This CDR3 comprises 16 residues. For the CDR3, the DNA is TGCGCCAGCAGCTTGGAAGCGGGGCCTCCAAACAATGAGCAGTTCTTC. Residues: CASSLEAGPPNNEQFF.

The sample holds a few counts of this clone. The chain couples TRBV3-1 (or the pseudogene TRBV3-2) to TRBJ2-5; 8 bases are shared with TRBD2. This CDR3 comprises 20 residues. Germline values: CDR1 LGHDT, CDR2 YNNKEL (reference sequence). V was clipped by 1 base and J by 5 bases; unmatched bases: 21. DNA of the CDR3: TGTGCCAGCAGCCAAGGCACCCTTCGGGATATTGCGGGGGGCCATGAGACCCAGTACTTC. It codes for CASSQGTLRDIAGGHETQYF.

CDR3 sequence: CASSLNIRLYNEKLFF. The CDR3 coding sequence is TGTGCCAGTAGTCTGAATATCAGACTTTATAATGAAAAACTGTTTTTT. The genes are TRBV19 and TRBJ1-4, with no clear D. This CDR3 spans 16 amino acids. CDR1 LNHDA and CDR2 SQIVND come from the germline V gene (reference sequence). V lost 5 bases to trimming and J lost 4 bases, with 17 bases between them.

This chain joins TRBV5-6 and TRBJ2-7, with 7 bases aligning to TRBD1. V gave up 3 bases and J gave up 0 bases; unmatched junction bases: 18. The CDR3 is 19 amino acids. From germline, CDR1 is SGHDT and CDR2 YYEEEE. CDR3 protein: CASSSVDRVVRNLSYEQYF. The CDR3 DNA is TGTGCCAGCAGCTCGGTAGACAGGGTCGTCCGTAACCTCTCCTACGAGCAGTACTTC.